This T cell receptor beta chain was observed in a study of control samples from healthy donors and cancer patients. The assay was immunoSEQ multiplex PCR, and TCRdb's table has in-frame clones only and misses some. This table holds about 57,000 clones, around 94% found once. The length of the CDR3 is 12 residues. With 8 bases removed from V and 8 bases from J, the gap between germline ends came to 18 bases. Looked up from germline, CDR1 is GTSNPN and CDR2 is SVGIG (reference sequence). Specimen: blood. The chain couples TRBV30 to TRBJ1-2; D is possibly TRBD1 (6 bases). The sequence was obtained from a man aged 25-45 years in good health. The CDR3 here is CADQGQGKGYTF. CDR3 DNA: TGTGCCGATCAGGGGCAGGGGAAAGGCTACACCTTC.